Presented here are 23 T cell receptor beta chains from one specimen sequenced in a study of T cells in Graves' hyperthyroidism and ophthalmopathy. From RNA transcripts, TCR beta CDR3 regions were amplified. An initial round of RT-PCR targeting the TCR CDR3 relied on the HTBI primer set. TCRdb passed the multiplex PCR reads through MiXCR, listing each CDR3 protein once. The sample includes some 270,000 distinct CDR3 sequences, about an eighth of them seen just once. The material sequenced was blood. The receptors shown here come from a woman in her forties with Graves' hyperthyroidism.

The chain is built from TRBV11-2 and TRBJ2-6; a possible D gene is TRBD1 (6 bases). The germline CDR1 and CDR2 sequences are SGHAT and FQNNGV. This CDR3 comprises 22 residues. V was pared by 6 bases and J by 4 bases, with 34 bases between. Written as DNA, the CDR3 is TGTGCCAGCAGACACATCCGTCGACAGGTGGGGGTCCCCTCTCTGGGGGCCAACGTCCTGACTTTC. As protein: CASRHIRRQVGVPSLGANVLTF.

In its sample, this clonotype was seen many times. The V gene is TRBV12-3 or TRBV12-4, the J gene TRBJ1-4; D gene uncertain. The ends were cut back, 3 bases at V and 7 bases at J, with 9 bases in the middle. CDR3 size: 13 residues. In DNA form, the CDR3 reads TGTGCCAGCAGTTTGGGAGAGGGTGAAAAACTGTTTTTT. It encodes CASSLGEGEKLFF.

This clonotype was detected ten times or more. The chain combines TRBV20-1 with TRBJ1-1; 7 bases are a match to TRBD1. V lost 3 bases to trimming and J lost 0 bases; unmatched junction nucleotides: 4. This CDR3 has 14 residues. Germline CDR1 is DFQATT and CDR2 is SNEGSKA (reference sequence). This CDR3 is CSASWDSLNTEAFF. The DNA for the CDR3 is TGCAGTGCTAGTTGGGACAGTTTGAACACTGAAGCTTTCTTT.

This clonotype was recorded many times. This rearrangement joins TRBV2 to TRBJ1-4, with TRBD1 matching over 8 bases. The CDR3 is made up of 12 amino acids. The V gene end was trimmed by 6 bases and the J gene end by 7 bases; junction bases not matched to a gene: 1. Germline CDR1 and CDR2: SNHLY and FYNNEI. CDR3 loop: CASRTGVEKLFF. CDR3 bases: TGTGCCAGCAGGACAGGGGTTGAAAAACTGTTTTTT.

This clonotype was seen many times. The CDR3 DNA sequence: TGTGCCAGCAGCGTCTCGGGGGGCGTGGGTACTGAAGCTTTCTTT. Encoded protein: CASSVSGGVGTEAFF. The chain employs TRBV9 and TRBJ1-1; TRBD1 might be the D (6 bases). This CDR3 has 15 residues. The V gene's germline CDR1 is SGDLS and CDR2 YYNGEE. V was clipped by 2 bases and J by 5 bases, with 16 bases between them.

As to this clonotype: A much larger clone is a single base away; this may be a read error. The chain joins TRBV18 to TRBJ1-1, with 7 bases fitting TRBD1. The CDR3 length is 14 residues. V shed 4 bases and J 4 bases; nucleotides not matched to a gene: 6. The germline V gene encodes CDR1 KGHSH and CDR2 LQKENI. The CDR3 here is CASSRQGIATEAFF. In DNA form, the CDR3 reads TGTGCCAGCTCACGACAGGGCATAGCCACTGAAGCTTTCTTT.

This clonotype was observed a handful of times. The rearrangement uses TRBV12-3 or TRBV12-4 and TRBJ2-2; 7 nucleotides line up with TRBD2. The CDR3 is 18 amino acids. After removal of 6 bases from V and 0 bases from J, the junction contained 13 bases not matched to a gene. The CDR3 sequence is CASSSSQSGAPNTGELFF. Written as DNA, the CDR3 is TGTGCCAGCAGCTCCAGTCAAAGCGGGGCCCCGAACACCGGGGAGCTGTTTTTT.

This clonotype was counted many times. The rearrangement links TRBV6-1 to TRBJ1-2; the D is unclear. Between the trimmed V and J ends, which lost 5 bases and 0 bases, there was a span of 16 bases. The length of the CDR3 is 16 residues. Germline assignment: CDR1 MNHNS and CDR2 SASEGT. The CDR3 spells CASSFGSSRSNYGYTF. The CDR3 nucleotides are TGTGCCAGCAGTTTTGGCAGTTCTAGATCTAACTATGGCTACACCTTC.

The rearrangement joins TRBV5-6 to TRBJ2-5; the match to TRBD2 covers 7 bases. The J segment lost 4 bases and the V segment lost 0 bases, leaving 3 bases of the junction unmatched. In germline, CDR1 is SGHDT, CDR2 YYEEEE. This CDR3 region has 14 residues. CDR3 coding DNA: TGTGCCAGCAGCTTGGGGGAGGGCCTAGAGACCCAGTACTTC. It translates to CASSLGEGLETQYF.

This clonotype was recorded a few times. The chain is built from TRBV9 and TRBJ1-5; D perhaps matches TRBD1 (6 bases). The germline CDR1 and CDR2 sequences are SGDLS and YYNGEE. The CDR3 runs to 18 residues. Trimming cost V 0 bases and J 3 bases, with 19 bases left between them. The CDR3: CASSVAGVGQNDNQPQHF. The CDR3 DNA is TGTGCCAGCAGCGTAGCTGGGGTCGGACAGAACGACAATCAGCCCCAGCATTTT.

This clonotype was seen at least ten times. This rearrangement joins TRBV7-9 to TRBJ2-1, with 9 bases matching TRBD2. Germline CDR1 is SEHNR and CDR2 is FQNEAQ (reference sequence). With V trimmed by 1 base and J by 2 bases, 18 bases remained unmatched. The CDR3 is 21 residues long. CDR3 region: CASSLVFSSAQEREAYNEQFF. CDR3 nucleotide sequence: TGTGCCAGCAGCTTAGTGTTCTCGTCCGCACAGGAGCGGGAGGCCTACAATGAGCAGTTCTTC.

This clonotype was seen repeatedly, ten times or more. This chain uses TRBV29-1 with TRBJ1-2; no clear D. Per the germline V gene, CDR1 is SQVTM and CDR2 is ANQGSEA. CDR3 length: 12 amino acids. V was pared by 2 bases and J by 4 bases, with 8 bases between. CDR3 DNA: TGCAGCGTTGAACAGTCTCTCTATGGCTACACCTTC. Translated, it gives CSVEQSLYGYTF.

This clonotype was recorded only once. The genes are TRBV24-1 and TRBJ2-3, with a possible D match to TRBD1 (5 bases). The ends were cut back, 7 bases at V and 2 bases at J, with 9 bases in the middle. In germline, CDR1 is KGHDR, CDR2 SFDVKD. The CDR3 spans 13 residues. The CDR3 bases are TGTGCCACCAGCACAGGATACACAGATACGCAGTATTTT. Translation: CATSTGYTDTQYF.

Many counts were recorded for this clonotype. V and J are TRBV6-1 and TRBJ2-1, with TRBD2 matching over 9 bases. Per the germline V gene, CDR1 is MNHNS and CDR2 is SASEGT. With 5 bases clipped from V and 7 bases from J, the junction kept 9 bases outside the gene matches. This CDR3 comprises 15 residues. CDR3 sequence (DNA): TGTGCCAGCAGTCCAGGCGGGGGGGCCAGGAATGAGCAGTTCTTC. It is translated as CASSPGGGARNEQFF.

This clonotype showed up many times. The V and J genes are TRBV27 and TRBJ1-4; D remains unclear. Germline loops: CDR1 MNHEY, CDR2 SMNVEV (reference sequence). There are 13 residues in the CDR3. The V end lost 8 bases, the J end lost 4 bases, and 11 bases lay between the germline ends. DNA for the CDR3: TGTGCCAGCGCAGAGCACCGTAATGAAAAACTGTTTTTT. Its protein product is CASAEHRNEKLFF.

The rearrangement uses TRBV18 and TRBJ2-5; D is unclear. The V end lost 0 bases, the J end lost 4 bases, and 9 bases lay between the germline ends. The CDR3 consists of 14 residues. Germline V lookup: CDR1 KGHSH, CDR2 LQKENI. The CDR3 DNA follows: TGTGCCAGCTCACCACCGTCCCTGGGAGAGACCCAGTACTTC. It is translated as CASSPPSLGETQYF.

Ten or more counts support this clonotype. The V and J genes are TRBV11-2 and TRBJ2-1; 13 bases are a match to TRBD2. CDR1 is SGHAT, CDR2 FQNNGV, per germline. The CDR3 totals 15 residues. V shed 5 bases, J shed 9 bases, and the junction held 7 bases outside the gene matches. For the CDR3, the DNA is TGTGCCAGCAGCGGGCCGGGACTAGCGGGAATTGAGCAGTTCTTC. Encoded protein: CASSGPGLAGIEQFF.

This chain links TRBV10-3 with TRBJ2-1, with 9 bases lining up with TRBD1. Per germline, CDR1 ENHRY and CDR2 SYGVKD. The CDR3 runs to 21 residues. The junction had 33 bases not matched to a gene; V was cut back by 10 bases and J by 8 bases. This CDR3 reads CATTGTGSSSLGKRVGDEQFF. As DNA, the CDR3 is TGTGCCACCACCGGGACAGGGTCCTCCTCACTAGGAAAGAGAGTAGGGGATGAGCAGTTCTTC.

This clonotype showed up many times. V gene TRBV20-1 combines with J gene TRBJ2-1; 9 nucleotides agree with TRBD2. V shed 4 bases, J shed 8 bases, and the junction held 9 bases outside the gene matches. The CDR3 has 14 amino acids. Germline V CDR1 and CDR2: DFQATT, SNEGSKA (reference sequence). CDR3 in DNA: TGCAGTGCTAAAAGCGGGAGGATGAGGGATGAGCAGTTCTTC. Protein sequence: CSAKSGRMRDEQFF.

This clonotype was recorded many times. The chain couples TRBV7-2 to TRBJ2-1; 9 nucleotides agree with TRBD1. The CDR3 sequence is 15 residues long. Germline V CDR1 and CDR2: SGHTA, FQGNSA. V shed 4 bases, J shed 4 bases, and the junction held 5 bases outside the gene matches. CDR3 region: CASSSTGGPYNEQFF. CDR3 DNA sequence: TGTGCCAGCAGCTCAACAGGGGGCCCGTACAATGAGCAGTTCTTC.

V is TRBV5-1 and J is TRBJ2-3; D is perhaps TRBD1 (6 bases). CDR1 SGHRS and CDR2 YFSETQ come from the germline V gene. The CDR3 extends over 15 amino acids. V gave up 7 bases and J gave up 3 bases, with 18 bases separating them. The CDR3 DNA is TGCGCCAGCGCCCCCAGGGGATTAAATACAGATACGCAGTATTTT. It translates to CASAPRGLNTDTQYF.

This clonotype came up a few times. The chain uses TRBV11-3 and TRBJ1-2; D unclear. Between the trimmed V and J ends, which lost 1 base and 9 bases, there was a span of 12 bases. From germline, CDR1 is SGHNT and CDR2 YENEEA. The CDR3 is made up of 13 amino acids. CDR3 DNA: TGTGCCAGCAGCTTAGGTCCCAACCGACGCTACACCTTC. Its protein product is CASSLGPNRRYTF.

This clonotype occurred many times. This chain links TRBV28 with TRBJ2-7, with D hard to call. V lost 3 bases, J lost 7 bases, and 16 bases lay in between. This CDR3 region has 14 residues. Germline CDR1 MDHEN, CDR2 SYDVKM. The CDR3 loop reads CASSLRRADGEQYF. In DNA form, the CDR3 reads TGTGCCAGCAGTTTGAGAAGGGCCGACGGGGAGCAGTACTTC.